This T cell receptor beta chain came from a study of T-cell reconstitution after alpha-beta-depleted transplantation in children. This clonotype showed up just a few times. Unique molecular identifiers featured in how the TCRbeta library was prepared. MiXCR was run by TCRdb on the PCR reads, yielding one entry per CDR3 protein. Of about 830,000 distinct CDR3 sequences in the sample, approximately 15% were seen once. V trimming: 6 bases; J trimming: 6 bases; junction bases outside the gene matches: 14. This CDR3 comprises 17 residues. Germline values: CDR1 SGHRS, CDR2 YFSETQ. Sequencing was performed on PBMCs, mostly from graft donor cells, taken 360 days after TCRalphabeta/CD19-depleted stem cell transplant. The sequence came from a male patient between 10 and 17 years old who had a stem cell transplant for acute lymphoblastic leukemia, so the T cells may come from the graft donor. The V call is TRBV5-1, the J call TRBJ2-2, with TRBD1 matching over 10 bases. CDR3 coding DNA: TGCGCCAGCAACGAACGACAGGGGGCTCCATTGGCCGGGGAGCTGTTTTTT. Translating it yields CASNERQGAPLAGELFF.